This TCR beta chain appears in the sequencing data of a study of T cells in Graves' hyperthyroidism and ophthalmopathy. If no ophthalmopathy progression occurred within 18 months, Graves' hyperthyroidism was stable. Out of roughly 10 ml of fresh peripheral blood came the PBMCs. Researchers amplified the TCR beta CDR3 regions from RNA transcripts. TCR CDR3 regions were first amplified by RT-PCR with HTBI primers. MiXCR, run by TCRdb on the multiplex PCR reads, gives a single entry per CDR3 protein. This sample yields under 800,000 distinct CDR3 sequences, of which about 14% are seen a single time; 10% belongs to the top ten. Per germline, CDR1 MGHRA and CDR2 YSYEKL. The CDR3 extends over 16 amino acids. The J segment lost 4 bases and the V segment lost 2 bases, leaving 6 bases of the junction unmatched.

The sample taken for sequencing was blood. The origin of this receptor is a woman between 18 and 29 years old with Graves' hyperthyroidism. This chain uses TRBV4-1 with TRBJ1-5; TRBD1 matches at 9 bases. CDR3 region: CASSQPGQGNNQPQHF. CDR3 nucleotide sequence: TGCGCCAGCAGCCAACCGGGACAGGGAAATAATCAGCCCCAGCATTTT.